This TCR beta chain originates from a study of blood T cell repertoires in COVID-19. Per the original data handling: Counts of nucleated cells, estimated from reference gene primer amplification, were obtained. The protocol was immunoSEQ multiplex PCR, while the TCRdb copy is restricted to in-frame clones and leaves out a portion. The V and J calls and clone size come from that table; D and trimming were worked out from the DNA. The table shows roughly 240,000 clones, with 80% to 90% occurring only once. This CDR3 is built from 16 residues. Germline V gene lookup returns CDR1 SEHNR and CDR2 FQNEAQ (reference sequence). Losses at the gene ends were 1 base for V and 0 bases for J; bases not matched to a gene: 3.

Input material: peripheral blood. The receptor was isolated from a woman in her sixties or seventies with acute or convalescent COVID-19. The chain uses TRBV7-9 and TRBJ1-5; 7 nucleotides line up with TRBD1. CDR3 protein: CASSLVQGISNQPQHF. The DNA of the CDR3 is TGTGCCAGCAGCTTAGTACAGGGGATTAGCAATCAGCCCCAGCATTTT.